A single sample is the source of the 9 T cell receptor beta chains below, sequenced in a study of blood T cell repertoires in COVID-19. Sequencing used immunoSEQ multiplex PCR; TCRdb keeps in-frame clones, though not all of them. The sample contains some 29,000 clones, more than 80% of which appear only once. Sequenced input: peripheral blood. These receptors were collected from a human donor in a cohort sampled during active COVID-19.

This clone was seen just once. CDR3 sequence reads: CASSSKPGGGLNEKLFF. In DNA, the CDR3 is TGCGCCAGCAGCAGCAAGCCAGGTGGTGGGCTGAATGAAAAACTGTTTTTT. J is TRBJ1-4 and V is TRBV5-1, with unresolved D. Germline V lookup: CDR1 SGHRS, CDR2 YFSETQ. The CDR3 length is 17 residues. V dropped 4 bases and J dropped 5 bases, with 21 bases sitting between them. The full variable domain, its missing parts supplied by reference TRBV5-1 and TRBJ1-4, is KAGVTQTPRYLIKTRGQQVTLSCSPISGHRSVSWYQQTPGQGLQFLFEYFSETQRNKGNFPGRFSGRQFSNSRSEMNVSTLELGDSALYLCASSSKPGGGLNEKLFFGSGTQLSVL.

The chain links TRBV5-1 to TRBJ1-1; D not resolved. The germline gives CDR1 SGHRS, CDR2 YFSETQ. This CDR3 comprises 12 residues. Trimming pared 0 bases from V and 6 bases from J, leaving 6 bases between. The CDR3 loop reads CASSLGRAEAFF. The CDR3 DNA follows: TGCGCCAGCAGCTTGGGGCGGGCTGAAGCTTTCTTT.

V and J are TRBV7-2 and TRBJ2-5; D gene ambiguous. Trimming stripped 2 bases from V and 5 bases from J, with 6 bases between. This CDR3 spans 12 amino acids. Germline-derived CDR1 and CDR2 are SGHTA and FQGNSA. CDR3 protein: CASSLQVETQYF. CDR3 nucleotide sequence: TGTGCCAGCAGCTTACAGGTGGAGACCCAGTACTTC.

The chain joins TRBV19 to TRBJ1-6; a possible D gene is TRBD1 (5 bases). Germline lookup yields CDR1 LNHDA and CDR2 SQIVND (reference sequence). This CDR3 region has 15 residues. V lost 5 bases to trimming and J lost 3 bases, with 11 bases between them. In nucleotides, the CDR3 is TGTGCCAGTAGTCCTGTCGACAGCTATAATTCACCCCTCCACTTT. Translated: CASSPVDSYNSPLHF.

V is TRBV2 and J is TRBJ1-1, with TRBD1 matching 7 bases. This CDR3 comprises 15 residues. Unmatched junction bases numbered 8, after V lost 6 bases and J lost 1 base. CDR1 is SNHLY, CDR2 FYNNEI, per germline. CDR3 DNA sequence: TGTGCCAGCAGCGAACAGGGGAGAGGGAACACTGAAGCTTTCTTT. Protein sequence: CASSEQGRGNTEAFF.

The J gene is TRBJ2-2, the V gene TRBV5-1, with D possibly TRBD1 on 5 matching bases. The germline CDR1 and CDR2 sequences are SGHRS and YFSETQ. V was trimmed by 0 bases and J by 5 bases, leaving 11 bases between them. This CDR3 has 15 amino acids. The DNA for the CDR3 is TGCGCCAGCAGCTTGGACAGGCCTTCTACCGGGGAGCTGTTTTTT. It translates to CASSLDRPSTGELFF.

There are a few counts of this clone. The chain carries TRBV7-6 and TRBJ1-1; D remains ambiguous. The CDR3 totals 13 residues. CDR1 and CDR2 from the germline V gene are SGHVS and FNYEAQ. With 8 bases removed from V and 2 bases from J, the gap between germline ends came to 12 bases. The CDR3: CASQGRENTEAFF. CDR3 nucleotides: TGTGCCAGCCAAGGACGGGAAAACACTGAAGCTTTCTTT.

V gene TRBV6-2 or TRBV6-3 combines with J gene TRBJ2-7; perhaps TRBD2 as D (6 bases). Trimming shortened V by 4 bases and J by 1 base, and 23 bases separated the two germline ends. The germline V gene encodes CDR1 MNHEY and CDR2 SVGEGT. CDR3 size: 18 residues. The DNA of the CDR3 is TGTGCCAGCAGTTCCCTTGGTGTCCCCGGGGACTTTTCCTACGAGCAGTACTTC. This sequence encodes CASSSLGVPGDFSYEQYF.

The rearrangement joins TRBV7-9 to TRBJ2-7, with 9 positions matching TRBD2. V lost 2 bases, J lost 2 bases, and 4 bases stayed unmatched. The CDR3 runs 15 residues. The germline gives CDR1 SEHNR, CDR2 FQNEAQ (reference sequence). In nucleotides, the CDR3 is TGTGCCAGCAGCTTAATAGCGGGGGTTACCTACGAGCAGTACTTC. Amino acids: CASSLIAGVTYEQYF.